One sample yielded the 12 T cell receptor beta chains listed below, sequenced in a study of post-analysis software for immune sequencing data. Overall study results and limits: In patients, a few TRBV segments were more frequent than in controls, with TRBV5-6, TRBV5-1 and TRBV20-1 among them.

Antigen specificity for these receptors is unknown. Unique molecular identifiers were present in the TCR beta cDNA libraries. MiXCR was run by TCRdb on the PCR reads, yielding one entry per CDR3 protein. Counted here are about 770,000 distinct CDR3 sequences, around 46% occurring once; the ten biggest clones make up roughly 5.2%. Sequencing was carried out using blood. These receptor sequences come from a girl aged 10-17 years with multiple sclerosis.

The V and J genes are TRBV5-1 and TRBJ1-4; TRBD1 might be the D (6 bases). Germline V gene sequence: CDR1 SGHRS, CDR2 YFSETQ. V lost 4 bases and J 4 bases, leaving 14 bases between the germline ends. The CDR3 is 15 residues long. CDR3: CASSSKTGVNEKLFF. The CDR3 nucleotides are TGCGCCAGCAGCAGCAAGACAGGAGTTAATGAAAAACTGTTTTTT.

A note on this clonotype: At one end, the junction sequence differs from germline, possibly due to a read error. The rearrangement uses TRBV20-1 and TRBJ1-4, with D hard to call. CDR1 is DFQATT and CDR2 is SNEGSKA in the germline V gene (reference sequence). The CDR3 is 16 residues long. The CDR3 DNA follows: TGCAATGCTAGACCTCCAGAGGCGAAGAGGAATGAAAAACTGTTTTTT. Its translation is CNARPPEAKRNEKLFF.

The CDR3 region is CASSPSGHNEQYF. The CDR3 DNA reads as TGTGCCAGCTCACCTTCAGGCCACAATGAGCAGTACTTC. J is TRBJ2-1 and V is TRBV18; D is unclear. The J call may be mistaken, given a closer DNA end match to TRBJ2-7. The CDR3 is 13 amino acids. CDR1 KGHSH and CDR2 LQKENI come from the germline V gene.

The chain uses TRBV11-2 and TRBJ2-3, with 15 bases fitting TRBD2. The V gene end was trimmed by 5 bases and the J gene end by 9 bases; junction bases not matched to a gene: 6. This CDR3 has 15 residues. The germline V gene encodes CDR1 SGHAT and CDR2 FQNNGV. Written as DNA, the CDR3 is TGTGCCAGCAGCCAGAAGGGACTAGCGGGAGGAACGCAGTATTTT. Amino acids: CASSQKGLAGGTQYF.

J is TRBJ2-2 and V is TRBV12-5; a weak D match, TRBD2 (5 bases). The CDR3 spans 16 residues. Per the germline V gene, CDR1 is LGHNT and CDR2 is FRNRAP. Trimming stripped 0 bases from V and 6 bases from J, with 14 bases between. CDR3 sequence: CASGLVRTGRPGELFF. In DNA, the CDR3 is TGTGCTAGTGGTTTGGTACGGACTGGAAGGCCCGGGGAGCTGTTTTTT.

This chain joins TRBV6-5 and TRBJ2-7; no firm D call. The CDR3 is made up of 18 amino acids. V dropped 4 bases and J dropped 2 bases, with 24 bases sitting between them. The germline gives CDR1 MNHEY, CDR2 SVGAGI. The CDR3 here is CASSSGFRGGLNPYEQYF. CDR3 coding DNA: TGTGCCAGCAGTTCCGGCTTTCGCGGTGGGCTAAACCCCTACGAGCAGTACTTC.

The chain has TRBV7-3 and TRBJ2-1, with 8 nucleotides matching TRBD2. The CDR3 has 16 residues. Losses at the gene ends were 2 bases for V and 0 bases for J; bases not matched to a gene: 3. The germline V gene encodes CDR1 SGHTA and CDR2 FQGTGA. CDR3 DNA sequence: TGTGCCAGCAGCTTAGACAGCGGGAGCTCCTACAATGAGCAGTTCTTC. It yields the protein CASSLDSGSSYNEQFF.

The DNA for the CDR3 is TGTGCCAGCAGTTCGGCCGCCCAGGCAAACTATGGCTACACCTTC. Its translation: CASSSAAQANYGYTF. V is TRBV12-3 or TRBV12-4 and J is TRBJ1-2; D is unclear. Trimming removed 4 bases at V and 2 bases at J, with 14 bases between. The CDR3 sequence is 15 residues long.

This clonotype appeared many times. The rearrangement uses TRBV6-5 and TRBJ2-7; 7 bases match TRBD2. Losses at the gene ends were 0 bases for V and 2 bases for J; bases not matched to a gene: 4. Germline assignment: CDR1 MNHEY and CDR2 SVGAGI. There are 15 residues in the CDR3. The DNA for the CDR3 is TGTGCCAGCAGTTACTCTCCTAGCGGAACCTACGAGCAGTACTTC. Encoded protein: CASSYSPSGTYEQYF.

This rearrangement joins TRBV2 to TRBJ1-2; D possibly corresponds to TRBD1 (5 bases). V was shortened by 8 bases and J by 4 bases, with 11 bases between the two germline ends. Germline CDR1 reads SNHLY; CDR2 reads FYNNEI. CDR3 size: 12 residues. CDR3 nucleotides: TGTGCCAGCGGGGACCGCCTCTATGGCTACACCTTC. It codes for CASGDRLYGYTF.

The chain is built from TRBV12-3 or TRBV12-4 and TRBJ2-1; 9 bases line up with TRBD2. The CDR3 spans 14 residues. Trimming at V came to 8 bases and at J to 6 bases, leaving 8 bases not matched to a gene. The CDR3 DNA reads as TGTGCCAGCGTTGAGAGCGGGAGGATCAATGAGCAGTTCTTC. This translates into CASVESGRINEQFF.

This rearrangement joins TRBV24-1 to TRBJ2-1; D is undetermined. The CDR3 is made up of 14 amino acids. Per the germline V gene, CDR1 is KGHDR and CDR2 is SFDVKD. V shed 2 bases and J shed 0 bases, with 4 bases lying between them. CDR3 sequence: CATSDSPSYNEQFF. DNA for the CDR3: TGTGCCACCAGTGATTCCCCCTCCTACAATGAGCAGTTCTTC.